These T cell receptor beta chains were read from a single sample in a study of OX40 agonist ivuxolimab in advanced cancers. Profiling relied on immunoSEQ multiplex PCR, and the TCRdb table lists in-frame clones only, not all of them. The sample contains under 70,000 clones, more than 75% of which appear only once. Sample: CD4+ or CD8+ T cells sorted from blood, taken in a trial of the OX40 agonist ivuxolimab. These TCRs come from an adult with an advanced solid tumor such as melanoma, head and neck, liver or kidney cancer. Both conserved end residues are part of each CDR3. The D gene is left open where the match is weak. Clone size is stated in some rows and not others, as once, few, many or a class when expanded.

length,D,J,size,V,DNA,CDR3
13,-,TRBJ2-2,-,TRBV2,TGTGCCAGCAGTGAAGAGGTAACCGGGGAGCTGTTTTTT,CASSEEVTGELFF
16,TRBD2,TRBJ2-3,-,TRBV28,TGTGCCAGCAGTTTAATAGGGGCGGGGGGGACAGATACGCAGTATTTT,CASSLIGAGGTDTQYF
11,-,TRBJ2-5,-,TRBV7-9,TGTGCCAGCAGCCCAGGGGAGACCCAGTACTTC,CASSPGETQYF
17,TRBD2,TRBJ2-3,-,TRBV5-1,TGCGCCAGCAGCTACTCTGAAGGCGGGGGGGCTTGGGATACGCAGTATTTT,CASSYSEGGGAWDTQYF
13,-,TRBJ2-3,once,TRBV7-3,TGTGCCAGCAGCTCCTATAGCACAGATACGCAGTATTTT,CASSSYSTDTQYF
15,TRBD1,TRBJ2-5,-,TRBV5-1,TGCGCCAGCAGCTTGATCGGACAGGGAGTAGAGACCCAGTACTTC,CASSLIGQGVETQYF
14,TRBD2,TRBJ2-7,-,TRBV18,TGTGCCAGCTCAACGAGCGGGAGTATAGACGAGCAGTACTTC,CASSTSGSIDEQYF
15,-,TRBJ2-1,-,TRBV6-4,TGTGCCAGCAGTGTGTCCGAAAACGCCTACAATGAGCAGTTCTTC,CASSVSENAYNEQFF
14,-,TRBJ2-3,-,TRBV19,TGTGCCAGTAGTATAGGGACTGGGGTAGATACGCAGTATTTT,CASSIGTGVDTQYF
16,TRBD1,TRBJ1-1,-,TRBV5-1,TGCGCCAGCAGCTTTAAGACAGGGGGCTCGAACACTGAAGCTTTCTTT,CASSFKTGGSNTEAFF
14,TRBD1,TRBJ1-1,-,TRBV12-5,TGTGCTAGTGCCCTGCTGACAGGGGGCACTGAAGCTTTCTTT,CASALLTGGTEAFF
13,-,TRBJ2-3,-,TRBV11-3,TGTGCCAGCAGCTTAGATCATACGGATACGCAGTATTTT,CASSLDHTDTQYF
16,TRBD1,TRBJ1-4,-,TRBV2,TGTGCCAGCAACCGACAGGGATGGGCAACTAATGAAAAACTGTTTTTT,CASNRQGWATNEKLFF
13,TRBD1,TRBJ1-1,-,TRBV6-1,TGTGCCAGTGCGGGACAGGTGAACACTGAAGCTTTCTTT,CASAGQVNTEAFF
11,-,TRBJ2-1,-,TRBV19,TGTGCCACAAAAGAAGACAATGAGCAGTTCTTC,CATKEDNEQFF
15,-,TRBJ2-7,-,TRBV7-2,TGTGCCAGCAGCTTAGTTTTTACAGGCTCCTACGAGCAGTACTTC,CASSLVFTGSYEQYF
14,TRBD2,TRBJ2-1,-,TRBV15,TGTGCCACCAGCAGAGTTGTAGCGGGGGGGCGGCAGTTCTTC,CATSRVVAGGRQFF
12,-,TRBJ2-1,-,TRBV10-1,TGCGCCAGCAGTCCGGCGGGTAATGAGCAGTTCTTC,CASSPAGNEQFF
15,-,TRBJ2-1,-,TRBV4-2,TGTGCCAGCAGCCAAGACAGGGGTAAGGACAATGAGCAGTTCTTC,CASSQDRGKDNEQFF
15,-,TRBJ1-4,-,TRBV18,TGTGCCAGCTCACCGTTAAGACAGACTAATGAAAAACTGTTTTTT,CASSPLRQTNEKLFF
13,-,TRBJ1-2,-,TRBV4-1,TGCGCCAGCAGCCTCCGGGTTCTAGACGGCTACACCTTC,CASSLRVLDGYTF
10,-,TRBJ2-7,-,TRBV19,TGTGCCAGTAGTAAGGCAGGGAACTACTTC,CASSKAGNYF
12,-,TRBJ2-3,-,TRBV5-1,TGCGCCAGCAGCTCGGGGGCAGATACGCAGTATTTT,CASSSGADTQYF